This passage covers 27 T cell receptor beta chains from one sample sequenced in a study of early T cells in non-severe SARS-CoV-2 infection. TCRdb used MiXCR to reprocess the 5' RACE reads, holding one entry per CDR3 protein. The profile shows 50,000 or so distinct CDR3 sequences, 4% to 5% of them singletons. Sequencing used whole blood. These receptors were collected from an adult who was a healthcare worker with PCR-confirmed SARS-CoV-2 infection or an uninfected control (not recorded which).

This clonotype was counted many times. This chain uses TRBV29-1 with TRBJ2-1, with TRBD2 as a possible D gene (6 bases). Germline CDR1 SQVTM, CDR2 ANQGSEA. The CDR3 loop spans 15 amino acids. The V and J ends lost 0 bases and 8 bases respectively, with 17 bases between them. CDR3: CSVEDGVAVSDEQFF. The CDR3 bases are TGCAGCGTTGAAGATGGGGTAGCGGTTTCTGATGAGCAGTTCTTC.

This clonotype was picked up many times. At one end, the junction sequence differs from germline, possibly due to a read error. The chain combines TRBV19 with TRBJ2-3, with D unclear. CDR3 size: 13 residues. CDR1 is LNHDA and CDR2 is SQIVND in the germline V gene (reference sequence). This chain's CDR3 is CASSLELADTQYF. CDR3 in DNA: TGTGCCAGTAGTTTAGAGCTAGCAGATACGCAGTATTTT.

This clonotype was picked up many times. V gene TRBV7-2 combines with J gene TRBJ2-1; TRBD2 agrees at 12 bases. The CDR3 extends over 17 amino acids. The germline V gene has CDR1 SGHTA and CDR2 FQGNSA. V shed 1 base, J shed 3 bases, and the junction held 4 bases outside the gene matches. The CDR3 reads CASSLVLAGGLYNEQFF. DNA of the CDR3: TGTGCCAGCAGCTTAGTTCTAGCGGGGGGGCTCTACAATGAGCAGTTCTTC.

This clonotype was seen at least ten times. The genes are TRBV7-2 and TRBJ1-2, with TRBD1 matching 7 bases. This CDR3 spans 17 amino acids. Germline CDR1 reads SGHTA; CDR2 reads FQGNSA. The junction had 17 bases not matched to a gene; V was cut back by 5 bases and J by 5 bases. The CDR3 sequence is CASSLRPGGGFTYGYTF. The CDR3 bases are TGTGCCAGCAGCCTCAGGCCAGGGGGAGGGTTTACTTATGGCTACACCTTC. Full variable domain (remainder filled in from reference TRBV7-2 and TRBJ1-2): GAGVSQSPSNKVTEKGKDVELRCDPISGHTALYWYRQSLGQGLEFLIYFQGNSAPDKSGLPSDRFSAERTGGSVSTLTIQRTQQEDSAVYLCASSLRPGGGFTYGYTFGSGTRLTVV.

J is TRBJ1-4 and V is TRBV20-1, with TRBD1 as a possible D gene (6 bases). V gave up 0 bases and J gave up 3 bases, with 11 bases separating them. CDR3 length: 15 residues. CDR1 DFQATT and CDR2 SNEGSKA come from the germline V gene (reference sequence). CDR3 DNA: TGCAGTGCTAGAGATCAAGGACAGCCTAATGAAAAACTGTTTTTT. Protein product: CSARDQGQPNEKLFF.

This clonotype was seen ten or more times. The gene calls are TRBV9 and TRBJ1-1; D ambiguous. V lost 3 bases, J lost 8 bases, and 11 bases lay in between. Germline CDR1 and CDR2: SGDLS and YYNGEE. The CDR3 runs 12 residues. This CDR3 is CASSAPGREAFF. The DNA for the CDR3 is TGTGCCAGCAGCGCGCCGGGGAGGGAAGCTTTCTTT. Full variable domain (missing parts from reference TRBV9 and TRBJ1-1): DSGVTQTPKHLITATGQRVTLRCSPRSGDLSVYWYQQSLDQGLQFLIQYYNGEERAKGNILERFSAQQFPDLHSELNLSSLELGDSALYFCASSAPGREAFFGQGTRLTVV.

The chain recombines TRBV6-2 or TRBV6-3 with TRBJ1-1; TRBD1 matches at 10 bases. CDR3 length equals 16 residues. Germline V gene lookup returns CDR1 MNHEY and CDR2 SVGEGT. V lost 5 bases and J lost 4; bases outside the gene matches: 10. CDR3 sequence: CASSTMTGGGSTEAFF. CDR3 DNA: TGTGCCAGCAGTACGATGACAGGGGGCGGAAGCACTGAAGCTTTCTTT.

The table lists this clonotype with many counts. CDR3 nucleotide sequence: TGTGCCACCAGCCACAACAGGCTATACGAGCAGTACTTC. Translating it yields CATSHNRLYEQYF. V and J are TRBV15 and TRBJ2-7; D may be TRBD1 (5 bases). Germline V CDR1 and CDR2: LNHNV, YYDKDF (reference sequence). The germline V and J ends were trimmed by 5 bases and 4 bases, with 12 bases remaining between them. The CDR3 spans 13 residues.

This clonotype was seen at least ten times. V is TRBV5-5 and J is TRBJ2-3; TRBD2 agrees at 10 bases. V lost 3 bases, J lost 0 bases, and 4 bases stayed unmatched. Germline V gene lookup returns CDR1 SGHKS and CDR2 YYEKEE (reference sequence). CDR3 length: 16 amino acids. The CDR3 reads CASSSMTSGSTDTQYF. The CDR3 DNA is TGTGCCAGCAGCTCCATGACTAGCGGGAGCACAGATACGCAGTATTTT. Variable domain in full (rest from reference TRBV5-5 and TRBJ2-3): DAGVTQSPTHLIKTRGQQVTLRCSPISGHKSVSWYQQVLGQGPQFIFQYYEKEERGRGNFPDRFSARQFPNYSSELNVNALLLGDSALYLCASSSMTSGSTDTQYFGPGTRLTVL.

V gene TRBV5-8 combines with J gene TRBJ1-5; D might be TRBD1 (5 bases). This CDR3 has 15 amino acids. Per germline, CDR1 SGHTS and CDR2 YDEGEE. Trimming removed 1 base from V and 2 bases from J, with 10 bases in between. Here the CDR3 DNA reads TGTGCCAGCAGCTTGTTGGGGACTCGCAATCAGCCCCAGCATTTT. Residues: CASSLLGTRNQPQHF.

This clonotype was seen more than once but under ten times. The chain uses TRBV20-1 and TRBJ2-1, with D unresolved. V dropped 7 bases and J dropped 6 bases, with 10 bases sitting between them. The CDR3 has 11 amino acids. From germline, CDR1 is DFQATT and CDR2 SNEGSKA (reference sequence). CDR3 protein: CSGPFINEQFF. The CDR3 nucleotides are TGCAGTGGTCCATTTATCAATGAGCAGTTCTTC.

This clonotype has ten or more counts. The CDR3 coding sequence is TGTGCCAGCAGCTTCTGGACAGGGTATTCCGGGGAGCTGTTTTTT. It codes for CASSFWTGYSGELFF. The chain employs TRBV7-9 and TRBJ2-2; TRBD1 agrees at 8 bases. The V segment lost 3 bases and the J segment 6 bases; nucleotides outside the gene matches: 6. The germline gives CDR1 SEHNR, CDR2 FQNEAQ (reference sequence). This CDR3 spans 15 amino acids.

This clonotype has a count of ten or more. The CDR3 sequence is CATRASVTDTQYF. The DNA of the CDR3 is TGTGCCACCAGAGCTAGCGTCACAGATACGCAGTATTTT. V and J are TRBV15 and TRBJ2-3, with a tentative D call TRBD2 (6 bases). The CDR3 length is 13 residues. Germline V CDR1 and CDR2: LNHNV, YYDKDF (reference sequence). The V and J ends lost 6 bases and 2 bases respectively, with 9 bases between them.

This clonotype was seen once. The rearrangement joins TRBV19 to TRBJ1-4, with 9 bases matching TRBD1. The CDR3 has 15 amino acids. Germline CDR1 is LNHDA and CDR2 is SQIVND (reference sequence). V was clipped by 5 bases and J by 3 bases; unmatched bases: 4. CDR3: CASSPRQGANEKLFF. The CDR3 DNA follows: TGTGCCAGTAGTCCGAGACAGGGGGCTAATGAAAAACTGTTTTTT. Full variable domain (rest looked up from reference TRBV19 and TRBJ1-4): DGGITQSPKYLFRKEGQNVTLSCEQNLNHDAMYWYRQDPGQGLRLIYYSQIVNDFQKGDIAEGYSVSREKKESFPLTVTSAQKNPTAFYLCASSPRQGANEKLFFGSGTQLSVL.

The table lists this clonotype with many counts. The chain is built from TRBV5-1 and TRBJ2-1; D is uncertain. Germline lookup yields CDR1 SGHRS and CDR2 YFSETQ. The CDR3 extends over 16 amino acids. V gave up 0 bases and J gave up 1 base, with 11 bases separating them. The CDR3, as DNA: TGCGCCAGCAGCTTGGGGGGTTCGAGGTCCTACAATGAGCAGTTCTTC. This encodes CASSLGGSRSYNEQFF.

This clonotype was detected ten times or more. This chain joins TRBV10-3 and TRBJ2-2, with 9 bases lining up with TRBD2. Unmatched junction bases numbered 5, after V lost 8 bases and J lost 4 bases. Per the germline V gene, CDR1 is ENHRY and CDR2 is SYGVKD. The CDR3 is 14 amino acids. CDR3 amino acids: CAIAREGVTGELFF. The DNA of the CDR3 is TGTGCCATCGCGCGGGAGGGGGTCACCGGGGAGCTGTTTTTT.

This clonotype has a handful of counts. The CDR3 DNA sequence: TGCAGTGCTAGAATACTAGCGGGAGGGCCCGAGCAGTACTTC. Protein sequence: CSARILAGGPEQYF. The chain has TRBV20-1 and TRBJ2-7, with TRBD2 matching 13 bases. The ends lost 2 bases at V and 6 bases at J; junction bases unmatched: 4. The CDR3 contains 14 residues. The germline gives CDR1 DFQATT, CDR2 SNEGSKA (reference sequence).

This clonotype was picked up many times. The chain couples TRBV7-3 to TRBJ2-3; TRBD2 aligns across 11 bases. Germline V gene data show CDR1 as SGHTA and CDR2 as FQGTGA. The CDR3 is 16 residues long. The J segment lost 4 bases and the V segment lost 6 bases, leaving 9 bases of the junction unmatched. CDR3 protein: CASSPSPLAGADTQYF. The DNA for the CDR3 is TGTGCCAGCAGTCCTTCTCCACTAGCGGGGGCAGATACGCAGTATTTT.

This clonotype was detected many times. This chain links TRBV7-8 with TRBJ1-1; a weak D match, TRBD1 (5 bases). CDR3 length equals 14 residues. Germline-derived CDR1 and CDR2 are SGHVS and FQNEAQ. Trimming cost V 5 bases and J 0 bases, with 10 bases left between them. CDR3 sequence: CASSRGGLNTEAFF. CDR3 nucleotide sequence: TGTGCCAGCAGCCGGGGCGGGCTGAACACTGAAGCTTTCTTT.

This clonotype was found many times. The V and J genes are TRBV10-2 and TRBJ2-3; no clear D gene. Trimming removed 6 bases from V and 3 bases from J, with 16 bases in between. Looked up from germline, CDR1 is WSHSY and CDR2 is SAAADI. The CDR3 is made up of 15 amino acids. For the CDR3, the DNA is TGCGCCAGCAGCTCCCTAGAGATCCTAACAGATACGCAGTATTTT. Its protein is CASSSLEILTDTQYF.

This clonotype was seen ten or more times. The CDR3 DNA reads TGCGCCAGCAGCCCCGGGACTAGCGGGAGATTTGGAGATACGCAGTATTTT. Protein product: CASSPGTSGRFGDTQYF. This chain joins TRBV5-1 and TRBJ2-3, with 14 bases aligning to TRBD2. The CDR3 spans 17 residues. Germline V gives CDR1 SGHRS, CDR2 YFSETQ. With V trimmed by 4 bases and J by 5 bases, 9 bases remained unmatched.

In its sample, this clonotype was seen many times. The chain couples TRBV19 to TRBJ1-2; TRBD1 matches at 7 bases. The CDR3 extends over 18 amino acids. The germline V gene has CDR1 LNHDA and CDR2 SQIVND (reference sequence). The V gene end was trimmed by 5 bases and the J gene end by 3 bases; junction bases not matched to a gene: 18. CDR3 nucleotides: TGTGCCAGTAGTCTTCACCGTCTCCGGACAGGTGGTGACTATGGCTACACCTTC. Its translation: CASSLHRLRTGGDYGYTF.

This clonotype was observed at least ten times. V usage is TRBV20-1 and J usage is TRBJ1-2; TRBD1 matches at 8 bases. Trimming at V came to 6 bases and at J to 8 bases, leaving 11 bases not matched to a gene. Germline V gene data show CDR1 as DFQATT and CDR2 as SNEGSKA (reference sequence). The CDR3 totals 13 residues. The chain's CDR3 is CSAQHPGGNGYTF. CDR3 bases: TGCAGTGCCCAACATCCAGGGGGCAACGGCTACACCTTC.

This clonotype was observed many times. The rearrangement links TRBV5-1 to TRBJ1-1; D possibly corresponds to TRBD1 (5 bases). The CDR3 sequence is 12 residues long. Trimming cost V 4 bases and J 6 bases, with 10 bases left between them. The V gene's germline CDR1 is SGHRS and CDR2 YFSETQ. CDR3 region: CASSPGWAEAFF. In nucleotides, the CDR3 is TGCGCCAGCAGCCCAGGGTGGGCTGAAGCTTTCTTT.

This clonotype was seen at least ten times. The chain recombines TRBV6-5 with TRBJ2-7, with a possible D match to TRBD2 (6 bases). Trimming removed 6 bases from V and 2 bases from J, with 11 bases in between. The CDR3 sequence is 13 residues long. Germline V gene sequence: CDR1 MNHEY, CDR2 SVGAGI. CDR3 region: CASSPTGAYEQYF. In DNA, the CDR3 is TGTGCCAGCAGCCCCACGGGGGCCTACGAGCAGTACTTC.

This clonotype was counted many times. The rearrangement links TRBV30 to TRBJ1-2; D is ambiguous. Germline V gene sequence: CDR1 GTSNPN, CDR2 SVGIG (reference sequence). The CDR3 spans 11 residues. V lost 0 bases and J 11 bases, leaving 10 bases between the germline ends. As DNA, the CDR3 is TGTGCCTGGAGTGTGGGATTGGCGTACACCTTC. As protein: CAWSVGLAYTF.

This clonotype showed up many times. The CDR3 coding sequence is TGTGCCTGGACCAGGGGGGCCAATAGAAATGAGCAGTTCTTC. Its protein product is CAWTRGANRNEQFF. This rearrangement joins TRBV30 to TRBJ2-1; perhaps TRBD1 as D (7 bases). Looked up from germline, CDR1 is GTSNPN and CDR2 is SVGIG (reference sequence). The ends were cut back, 4 bases at V and 7 bases at J, with 17 bases in the middle. The CDR3 consists of 14 residues. Filled out from reference TRBV30 and TRBJ2-1, the complete variable domain reads SQTIHQWPATLVQPVGSPLSLECTVEGTSNPNLYWYRQAAGRGLQLLFYSVGIGQISSEVPQNLSASRPQDRQFILSSKKLLLSDSGFYLCAWTRGANRNEQFFGPGTRLTVL.